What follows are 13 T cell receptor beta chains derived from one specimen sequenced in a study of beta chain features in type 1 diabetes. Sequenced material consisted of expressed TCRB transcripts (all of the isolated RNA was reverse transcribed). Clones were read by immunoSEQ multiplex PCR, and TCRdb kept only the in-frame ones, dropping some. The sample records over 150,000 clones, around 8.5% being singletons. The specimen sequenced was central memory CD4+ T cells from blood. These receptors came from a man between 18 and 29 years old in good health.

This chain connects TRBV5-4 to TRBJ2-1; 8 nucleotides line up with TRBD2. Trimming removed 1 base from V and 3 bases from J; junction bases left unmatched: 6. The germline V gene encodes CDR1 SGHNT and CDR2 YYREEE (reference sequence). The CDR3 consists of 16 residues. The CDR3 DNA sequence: TGTGCCAGCAGCTTGAAGCGGGGGACCTTCTACAATGAGCAGTTCTTC. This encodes CASSLKRGTFYNEQFF.

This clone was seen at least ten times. CDR3 residues: CASSLDSGSHNEQFF. CDR3 nucleotide sequence: TGTGCCAGCAGCTTAGACAGCGGGAGCCACAATGAGCAGTTCTTC. V and J are TRBV7-3 and TRBJ2-1; 8 nucleotides agree with TRBD2. CDR1 is SGHTA and CDR2 is FQGTGA in the germline V gene. After removal of 2 bases from V and 5 bases from J, the junction contained 5 bases not matched to a gene. The CDR3 runs 15 residues.

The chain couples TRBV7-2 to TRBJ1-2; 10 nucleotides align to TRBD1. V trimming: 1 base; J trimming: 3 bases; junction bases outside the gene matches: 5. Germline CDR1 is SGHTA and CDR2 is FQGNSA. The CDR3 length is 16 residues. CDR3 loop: CASSLGGTGADYGYTF. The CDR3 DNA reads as TGTGCCAGCAGCTTAGGTGGGACAGGGGCGGACTATGGCTACACCTTC.

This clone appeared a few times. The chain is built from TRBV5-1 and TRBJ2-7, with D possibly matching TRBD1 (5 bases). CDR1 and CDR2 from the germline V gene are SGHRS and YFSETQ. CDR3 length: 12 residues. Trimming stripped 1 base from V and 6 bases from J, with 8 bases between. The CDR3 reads CASSLLGREQYF. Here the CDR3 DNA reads TGCGCCAGCAGCTTGTTGGGGCGCGAGCAGTACTTC.

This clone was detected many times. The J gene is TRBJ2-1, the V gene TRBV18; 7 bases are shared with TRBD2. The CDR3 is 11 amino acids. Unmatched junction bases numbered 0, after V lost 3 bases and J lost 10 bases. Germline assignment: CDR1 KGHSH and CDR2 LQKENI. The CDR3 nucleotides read TGTGCCAGCTCACCCGGGGGGGAGCAGTTCTTC. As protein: CASSPGGEQFF.

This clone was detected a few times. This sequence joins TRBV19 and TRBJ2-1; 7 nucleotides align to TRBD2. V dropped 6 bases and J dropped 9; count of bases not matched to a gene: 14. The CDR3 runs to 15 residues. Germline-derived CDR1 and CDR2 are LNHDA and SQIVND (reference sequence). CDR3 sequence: CASRPWEGGSGEQFF. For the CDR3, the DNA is TGTGCCAGTAGACCTTGGGAGGGAGGGAGTGGTGAGCAGTTCTTC.

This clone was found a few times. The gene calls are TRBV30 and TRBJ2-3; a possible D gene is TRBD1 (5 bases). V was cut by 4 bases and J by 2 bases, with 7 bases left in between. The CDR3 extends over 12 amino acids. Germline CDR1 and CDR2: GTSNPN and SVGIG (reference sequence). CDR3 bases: TGTGCCTGGAAAGGGGACACAGATACGCAGTATTTT. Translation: CAWKGDTDTQYF. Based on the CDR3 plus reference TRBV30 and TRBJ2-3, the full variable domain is SQTIHQWPATLVQPVGSPLSLECTVEGTSNPNLYWYRQAAGRGLQLLFYSVGIGQISSEVPQNLSASRPQDRQFILSSKKLLLSDSGFYLCAWKGDTDTQYFGPGTRLTVL.

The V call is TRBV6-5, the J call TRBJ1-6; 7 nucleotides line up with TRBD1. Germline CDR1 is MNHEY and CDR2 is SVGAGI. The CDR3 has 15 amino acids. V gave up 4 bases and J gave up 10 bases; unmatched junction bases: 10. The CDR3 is CASSSRQGDISPLHF. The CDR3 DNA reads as TGTGCCAGCAGTTCTCGACAGGGAGACATCTCACCCCTCCACTTT.

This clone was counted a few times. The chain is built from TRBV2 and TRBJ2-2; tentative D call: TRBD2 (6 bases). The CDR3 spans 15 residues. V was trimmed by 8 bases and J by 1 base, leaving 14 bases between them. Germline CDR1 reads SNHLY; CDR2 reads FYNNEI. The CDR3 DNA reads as TGTGCCAGCCATCTGGGAGGAATGAACACCGGGGAGCTGTTTTTT. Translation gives CASHLGGMNTGELFF.

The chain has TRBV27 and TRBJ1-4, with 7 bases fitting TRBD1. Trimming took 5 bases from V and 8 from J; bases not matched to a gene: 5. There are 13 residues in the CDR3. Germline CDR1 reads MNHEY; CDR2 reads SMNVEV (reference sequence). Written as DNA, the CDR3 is TGTGCCAGCAGTCCCGGGACAGCCGAAAAACTGTTTTTT. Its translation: CASSPGTAEKLFF.

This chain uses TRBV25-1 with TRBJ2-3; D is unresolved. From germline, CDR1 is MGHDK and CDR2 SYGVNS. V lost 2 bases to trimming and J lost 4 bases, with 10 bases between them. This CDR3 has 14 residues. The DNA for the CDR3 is TGTGCCAGCAGTGAAAGCCTAGTGGCAGATACGCAGTATTTT. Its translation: CASSESLVADTQYF.

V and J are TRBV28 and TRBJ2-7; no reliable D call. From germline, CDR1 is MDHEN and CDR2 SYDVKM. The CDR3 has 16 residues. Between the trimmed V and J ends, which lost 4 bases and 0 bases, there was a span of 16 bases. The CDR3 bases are TGTGCCAGCAGTTCCGAGGATGCCGCCGTCTCCTACGAGCAGTACTTC. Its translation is CASSSEDAAVSYEQYF.

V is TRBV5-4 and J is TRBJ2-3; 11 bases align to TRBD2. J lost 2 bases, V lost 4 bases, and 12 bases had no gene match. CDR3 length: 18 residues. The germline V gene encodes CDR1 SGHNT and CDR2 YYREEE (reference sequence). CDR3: CASSRGASGRIHTDTQYF. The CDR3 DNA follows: TGTGCCAGCAGCAGGGGGGCTAGCGGGAGGATTCACACAGATACGCAGTATTTT.